The 20 T cell receptor beta chains below come from one sample, sequenced in a study of blood T cell repertoires in COVID-19. Libraries were prepared by immunoSEQ multiplex PCR; TCRdb keeps only in-frame clonotypes and omits some of them. Counted here are over 150,000 clones, around 83% occurring once; the ten biggest clones make up around 1.1%. Input material: peripheral blood. The receptors shown here come from a man aged 35 to 55 with acute or convalescent COVID-19.

The chain has TRBV2 and TRBJ2-7; tentatively, D is TRBD2 (6 bases). The CDR3 has 14 amino acids. The ends were cut back, 3 bases at V and 1 base at J, with 10 bases in the middle. Germline-derived CDR1 and CDR2 are SNHLY and FYNNEI. The CDR3, as DNA: TGTGCCAGCAGTGACCGTGGGGGGTCCTACGAGCAGTACTTC. It specifies CASSDRGGSYEQYF. The complete variable domain, with remaining parts taken from reference TRBV2 and TRBJ2-7, reads EPEVTQTPSHQVTQMGQEVILRCVPISNHLYFYWYRQILGQKVEFLVSFYNNEISEKSEIFDDQFSVERPDGSNFTLKIRSTKLEDSAMYFCASSDRGGSYEQYFGPGTRLTVT.

The J gene is TRBJ1-2, the V gene TRBV15, with TRBD1 identical over 8 bases. This CDR3 has 14 residues. V was pared by 1 base and J by 6 bases, with 4 bases of the junction left unmatched. Germline lookup yields CDR1 LNHNV and CDR2 YYDKDF (reference sequence). CDR3 nucleotide sequence: TGTGCCACCAGCAGAGTCCAGGGGGCGGATGGCTACACCTTC. The encoded protein is CATSRVQGADGYTF.

The CDR3 loop is CASSPRLETQYF. In DNA, the CDR3 is TGTGCCAGCAGTCCGCGCCTAGAGACCCAGTACTTC. This sequence joins TRBV2 and TRBJ2-5; no clear D. CDR1 is SNHLY and CDR2 is FYNNEI in the germline V gene. This CDR3 is built from 12 residues. Trimming pared 5 bases from V and 4 bases from J, leaving 8 bases between.

The rearrangement links TRBV28 to TRBJ2-1; D is possibly TRBD2 (6 bases). The ends were cut back, 0 bases at V and 2 bases at J, with 11 bases in the middle. CDR3 length: 16 residues. The germline V gene encodes CDR1 MDHEN and CDR2 SYDVKM. CDR3 sequence (DNA): TGTGCCAGCAGTTTATGGCCAGGCGGGGCCTACAATGAGCAGTTCTTC. This translates into CASSLWPGGAYNEQFF.

CDR3 loop: CASSPRVLTEAFF. The CDR3 DNA is TGTGCCAGCAGCCCCAGGGTTCTCACTGAAGCTTTCTTT. This chain joins TRBV3-1 (or the pseudogene TRBV3-2) and TRBJ1-1; D is perhaps TRBD1 (5 bases). The CDR3 spans 13 residues. Germline values: CDR1 LGHDT, CDR2 YNNKEL (reference sequence). Trimming removed 4 bases at V and 4 bases at J, with 10 bases between.

The genes are TRBV18 and TRBJ1-1; D uncertain. V was shortened by 1 base and J by 4 bases, with 10 bases between the two germline ends. From germline, CDR1 is KGHSH and CDR2 LQKENI. The CDR3 has 14 amino acids. CDR3: CASSPLGEGTEAFF. As DNA, the CDR3 is TGTGCCAGCTCACCACTCGGGGAGGGCACTGAAGCTTTCTTT.

The J gene is TRBJ2-7, the V gene TRBV9; 11 nucleotides align to TRBD1. Germline loops: CDR1 SGDLS, CDR2 YYNGEE. V gave up 0 bases and J gave up 7 bases; unmatched junction bases: 3. This CDR3 has 14 amino acids. The CDR3 sequence is CASSVVGTGGEQYF. CDR3 DNA: TGTGCCAGCAGCGTAGTGGGGACAGGGGGAGAGCAGTACTTC.

The genes are TRBV18 and TRBJ1-6; 7 nucleotides match TRBD1. The germline V gene encodes CDR1 KGHSH and CDR2 LQKENI. The CDR3 spans 14 residues. CDR3 sequence (DNA): TGTGCTGGCCGGGACAGTATCTATAATTCACCCCTCCACTTT. The encoded protein is CAGRDSIYNSPLHF.

V is TRBV28 and J is TRBJ1-5, with a possible D match to TRBD1 (6 bases). The CDR3 is 16 amino acids. CDR1 and CDR2 (germline): MDHEN, SYDVKM. Trimming took off 3 bases at V and 0 bases at J, with 12 bases between the two ends. This CDR3 is CASSLSTGSSNQPQHF. The CDR3 bases are TGTGCCAGCAGTTTGTCTACAGGGTCTAGCAATCAGCCCCAGCATTTT. The full variable domain, in which reference TRBV28 and TRBJ1-5 provide the parts outside the CDR3, is DVKVTQSSRYLVKRTGEKVFLECVQDMDHENMFWYRQDPGLGLRLIYFSYDVKMKEKGDIPEGYSVSREKKERFSLILESASTNQTSMYLCASSLSTGSSNQPQHFGDGTRLSIL.

The V call is TRBV6-1, the J call TRBJ1-6; D uncertain. Trimming shortened V by 5 bases and J by 5 bases, and 10 bases separated the two germline ends. This CDR3 contains 14 residues. Germline lookup yields CDR1 MNHNS and CDR2 SASEGT. The DNA for the CDR3 is TGTGCCAGCAGTTATGGGCAGAATAATTCACCCCTCCACTTT. Its protein product is CASSYGQNNSPLHF.

A note on this clone: This sample also contains other DNA sequences that code for the same CDR3. The chain joins TRBV12-5 to TRBJ2-5, with 10 nucleotides matching TRBD1. The V and J ends lost 6 bases and 5 bases, in that order; junction bases with no gene match: 6. Germline loops: CDR1 LGHNT, CDR2 FRNRAP. This CDR3 region has 14 residues. CDR3 sequence reads: CASGLGQGKETQYF. The CDR3 region has the DNA TGTGCTAGTGGCCTGGGACAGGGGAAGGAGACCCAGTACTTC. The complete variable domain, with remaining parts taken from reference TRBV12-5 and TRBJ2-5, reads DARVTQTPRHKVTEMGQEVTMRCQPILGHNTVFWYRQTMMQGLELLAYFRNRAPLDDSGMPKDRFSAEMPDATLATLKIQPSEPRDSAVYFCASGLGQGKETQYFGPGTRLLVL.

This chain uses TRBV5-5 with TRBJ2-5; no clear D gene. CDR1 SGHKS and CDR2 YYEKEE come from the germline V gene (reference sequence). The CDR3 has 14 amino acids. V gave up 5 bases and J gave up 3 bases, with 14 bases separating them. The DNA for the CDR3 is TGTGCCAGCAGGAATGGGCAGTTTGAAGAGACCCAGTACTTC. This codes for CASRNGQFEETQYF.

The rearrangement links TRBV12-3 or TRBV12-4 to TRBJ2-7, with D unclear. The germline V and J ends were trimmed by 5 bases and 2 bases, with 7 bases remaining between them. This CDR3 is 12 amino acids long. The CDR3 loop is CASSRGTYEQYF. The DNA of the CDR3 is TGTGCCAGCAGTCGCGGAACCTACGAGCAGTACTTC.

This clone was seen only a few times. The chain combines TRBV5-6 with TRBJ1-2; TRBD1 aligns across 9 bases. The CDR3 loop spans 16 amino acids. Germline V lookup: CDR1 SGHDT, CDR2 YYEEEE. V was pared by 4 bases and J by 4 bases, with 11 bases of the junction left unmatched. The CDR3 DNA sequence: TGTGCCAGCAGCCATTGGACAGGGGTGAGGTTCTATGGCTACACCTTC. Amino acids: CASSHWTGVRFYGYTF.

The chain links TRBV4-1 to TRBJ2-7, with TRBD2 matching 8 bases. This CDR3 is 15 amino acids long. Germline V lookup: CDR1 MGHRA, CDR2 YSYEKL. Trimming at V came to 3 bases and at J to 5 bases, leaving 9 bases not matched to a gene. CDR3: CASSHPGGGIDEQYF. DNA of the CDR3: TGCGCCAGCAGCCACCCGGGAGGGGGTATAGACGAGCAGTACTTC.

The chain links TRBV25-1 to TRBJ2-3; perhaps TRBD1 as D (5 bases). The length of the CDR3 is 14 residues. V dropped 3 bases and J dropped 1 base, with 8 bases sitting between them. Per germline, CDR1 MGHDK and CDR2 SYGVNS. Here the CDR3 DNA reads TGTGCCAGCAGTGATCCGACAGGCACAGATACGCAGTATTTT. It encodes CASSDPTGTDTQYF.

This chain uses TRBV11-2 with TRBJ1-1; 7 bases map to TRBD1. This CDR3 contains 15 residues. Trimming removed 1 base from V and 4 bases from J; junction bases left unmatched: 6. Germline CDR1 is SGHAT and CDR2 is FQNNGV. The CDR3 DNA sequence: TGTGCCAGCAGCTTAGGTACAGGGGCGGCCACTGAAGCTTTCTTT. It encodes CASSLGTGAATEAFF.

The chain combines TRBV5-1 with TRBJ1-2, with 9 bases aligning to TRBD1. Trimming took 6 bases from V and 5 from J; bases not matched to a gene: 8. The length of the CDR3 is 14 residues. Germline values: CDR1 SGHRS, CDR2 YFSETQ. The CDR3 here is CASNPGTGYYGYTF. CDR3 nucleotide sequence: TGCGCCAGCAACCCCGGGACAGGGTATTATGGCTACACCTTC.

The DNA of the CDR3 is TGTGCCAGCTCACTATCTCGGGGGGCCGAAGAGACCCAGTACTTC. It encodes CASSLSRGAEETQYF. The chain has TRBV18 and TRBJ2-5; tentatively, D is TRBD2 (7 bases). The CDR3 spans 15 residues. The V gene lost 4 bases and the J gene lost 3 bases, with 15 bases spanning the gap. Per the germline V gene, CDR1 is KGHSH and CDR2 is LQKENI.

This rearrangement joins TRBV25-1 to TRBJ1-6, with D hard to call. V lost 2 bases to trimming and J lost 7 bases, with 12 bases between them. The V gene's germline CDR1 is MGHDK and CDR2 SYGVNS. The CDR3 sequence is 15 residues long. The CDR3 region has the DNA TGTGCCAGCAGTGAAATACGGGGAGGCAATTCACCCCTCCACTTT. This encodes CASSEIRGGNSPLHF.